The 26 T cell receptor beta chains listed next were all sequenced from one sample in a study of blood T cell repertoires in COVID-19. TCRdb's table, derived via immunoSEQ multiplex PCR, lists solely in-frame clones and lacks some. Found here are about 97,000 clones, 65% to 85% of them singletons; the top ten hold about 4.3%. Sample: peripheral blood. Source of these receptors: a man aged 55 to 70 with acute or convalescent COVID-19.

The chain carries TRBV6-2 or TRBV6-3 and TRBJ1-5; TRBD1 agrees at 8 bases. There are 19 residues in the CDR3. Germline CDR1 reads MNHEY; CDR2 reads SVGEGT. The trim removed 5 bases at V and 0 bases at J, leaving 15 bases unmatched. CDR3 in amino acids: CASSIRQGFSYDSNQPQHF. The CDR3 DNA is TGTGCCAGCAGTATTCGACAGGGGTTTTCCTACGATAGCAATCAGCCCCAGCATTTT.

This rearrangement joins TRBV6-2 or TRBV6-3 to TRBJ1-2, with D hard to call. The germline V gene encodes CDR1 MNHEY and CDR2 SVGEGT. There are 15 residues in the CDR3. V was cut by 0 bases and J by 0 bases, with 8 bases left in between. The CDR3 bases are TGTGCCAGCAGTTACTCGCCAGATACTAACTATGGCTACACCTTC. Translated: CASSYSPDTNYGYTF.

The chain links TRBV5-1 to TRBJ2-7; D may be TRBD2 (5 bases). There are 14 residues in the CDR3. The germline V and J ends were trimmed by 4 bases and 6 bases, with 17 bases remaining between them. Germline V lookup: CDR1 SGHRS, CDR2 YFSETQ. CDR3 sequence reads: CASSLQTLSVEQYF. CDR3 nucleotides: TGCGCCAGCAGCCTACAAACCCTTAGCGTCGAGCAGTACTTC.

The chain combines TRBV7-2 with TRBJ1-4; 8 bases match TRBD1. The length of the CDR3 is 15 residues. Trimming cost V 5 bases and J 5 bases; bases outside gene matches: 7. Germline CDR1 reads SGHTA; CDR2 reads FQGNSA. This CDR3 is CASSQQGQGNEKLFF. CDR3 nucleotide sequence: TGTGCCAGCAGCCAACAAGGACAGGGAAATGAAAAACTGTTTTTT.

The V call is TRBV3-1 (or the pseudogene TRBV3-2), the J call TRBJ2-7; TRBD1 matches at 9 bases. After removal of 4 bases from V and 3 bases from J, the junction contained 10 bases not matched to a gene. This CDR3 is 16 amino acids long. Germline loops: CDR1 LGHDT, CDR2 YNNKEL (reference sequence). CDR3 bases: TGTGCCAGCAGCCCCTATTGGGGGGACAGGGTCTACGAGCAGTACTTC. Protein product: CASSPYWGDRVYEQYF.

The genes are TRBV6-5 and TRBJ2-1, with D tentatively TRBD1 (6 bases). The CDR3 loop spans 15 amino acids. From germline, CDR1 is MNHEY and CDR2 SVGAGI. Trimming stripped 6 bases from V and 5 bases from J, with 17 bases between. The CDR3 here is CASRPLEEGDNEQFF. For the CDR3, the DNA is TGTGCCAGCAGGCCCCTAGAAGAGGGGGACAATGAGCAGTTCTTC.

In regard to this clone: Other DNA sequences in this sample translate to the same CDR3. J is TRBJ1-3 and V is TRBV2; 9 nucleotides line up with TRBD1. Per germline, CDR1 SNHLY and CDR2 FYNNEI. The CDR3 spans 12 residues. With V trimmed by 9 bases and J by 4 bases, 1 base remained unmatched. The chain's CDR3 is CARGTGGNTIYF. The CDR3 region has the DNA TGTGCCAGAGGGACAGGGGGAAACACCATATATTTT.

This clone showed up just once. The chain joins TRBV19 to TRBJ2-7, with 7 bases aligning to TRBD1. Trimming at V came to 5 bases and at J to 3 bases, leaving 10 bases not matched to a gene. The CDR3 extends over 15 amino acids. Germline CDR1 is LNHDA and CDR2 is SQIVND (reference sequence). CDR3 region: CASSADRELFYEQYF. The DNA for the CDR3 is TGTGCCAGTAGTGCCGACAGGGAATTATTCTACGAGCAGTACTTC. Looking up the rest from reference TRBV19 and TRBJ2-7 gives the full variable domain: DGGITQSPKYLFRKEGQNVTLSCEQNLNHDAMYWYRQDPGQGLRLIYYSQIVNDFQKGDIAEGYSVSREKKESFPLTVTSAQKNPTAFYLCASSADRELFYEQYFGPGTRLTVT.

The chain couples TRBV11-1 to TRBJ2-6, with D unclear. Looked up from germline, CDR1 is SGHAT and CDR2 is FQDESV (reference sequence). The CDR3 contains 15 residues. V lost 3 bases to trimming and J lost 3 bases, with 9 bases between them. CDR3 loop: CASSFEVYGANVLTF. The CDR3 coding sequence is TGTGCCAGCAGCTTCGAGGTCTATGGGGCCAACGTCCTGACTTTC.

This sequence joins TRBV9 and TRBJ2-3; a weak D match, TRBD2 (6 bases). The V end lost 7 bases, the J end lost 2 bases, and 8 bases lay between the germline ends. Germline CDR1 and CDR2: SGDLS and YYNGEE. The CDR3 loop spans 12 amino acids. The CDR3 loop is CASARDTDTQYF. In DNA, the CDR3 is TGTGCCAGCGCGCGGGACACAGATACGCAGTATTTT.

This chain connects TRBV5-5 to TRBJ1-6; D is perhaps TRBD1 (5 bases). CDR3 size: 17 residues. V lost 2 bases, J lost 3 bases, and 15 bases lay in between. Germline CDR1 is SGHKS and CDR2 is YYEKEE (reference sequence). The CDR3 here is CASSFGGKAGYNSPLHF. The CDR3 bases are TGTGCCAGCAGCTTTGGGGGAAAAGCGGGCTATAATTCACCCCTCCACTTT. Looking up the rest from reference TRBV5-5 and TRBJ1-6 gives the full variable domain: DAGVTQSPTHLIKTRGQQVTLRCSPISGHKSVSWYQQVLGQGPQFIFQYYEKEERGRGNFPDRFSARQFPNYSSELNVNALLLGDSALYLCASSFGGKAGYNSPLHFGNGTRLTVT.

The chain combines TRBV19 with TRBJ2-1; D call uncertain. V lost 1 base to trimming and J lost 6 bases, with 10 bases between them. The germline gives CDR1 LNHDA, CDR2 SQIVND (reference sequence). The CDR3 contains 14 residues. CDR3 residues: CASSIVTPGNEQFF. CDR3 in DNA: TGTGCCAGTAGTATAGTGACTCCTGGCAATGAGCAGTTCTTC.

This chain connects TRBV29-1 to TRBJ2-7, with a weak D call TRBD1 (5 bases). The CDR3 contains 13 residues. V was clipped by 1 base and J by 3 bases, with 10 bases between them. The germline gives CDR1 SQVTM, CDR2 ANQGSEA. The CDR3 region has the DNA TGCAGCGTTGAAGGCGTAGGGGACTACGAGCAGTACTTC. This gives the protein CSVEGVGDYEQYF.

The CDR3 DNA follows: TGTGCCAGCAGCGTCCTCTCCGGAGGATCTGGAAACACCATATATTTT. It translates to CASSVLSGGSGNTIYF. The rearrangement uses TRBV9 and TRBJ1-3; D is unresolved. The CDR3 covers 16 residues. With 2 bases removed from V and 1 base from J, the gap between germline ends came to 13 bases. CDR1 and CDR2 (germline): SGDLS, YYNGEE. Drawing the rest from reference TRBV9 and TRBJ1-3, the complete variable domain is DSGVTQTPKHLITATGQRVTLRCSPRSGDLSVYWYQQSLDQGLQFLIQYYNGEERAKGNILERFSAQQFPDLHSELNLSSLELGDSALYFCASSVLSGGSGNTIYFGEGSWLTVV.

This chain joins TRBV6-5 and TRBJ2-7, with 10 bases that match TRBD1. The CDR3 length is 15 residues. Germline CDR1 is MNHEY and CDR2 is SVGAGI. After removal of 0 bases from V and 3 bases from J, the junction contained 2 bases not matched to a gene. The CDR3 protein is CASSYSGQGSYEQYF. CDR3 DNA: TGTGCCAGCAGTTACTCGGGACAGGGGAGCTACGAGCAGTACTTC.

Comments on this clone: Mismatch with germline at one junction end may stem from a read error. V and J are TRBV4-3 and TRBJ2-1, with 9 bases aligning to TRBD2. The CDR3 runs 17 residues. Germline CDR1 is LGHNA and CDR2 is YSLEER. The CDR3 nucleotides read TGCGCCAGCAGCCCCAGTTATCTAGCGGGACTCCACCCCTCCTCAGTCTTC. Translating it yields CASSPSYLAGLHPSSVF.

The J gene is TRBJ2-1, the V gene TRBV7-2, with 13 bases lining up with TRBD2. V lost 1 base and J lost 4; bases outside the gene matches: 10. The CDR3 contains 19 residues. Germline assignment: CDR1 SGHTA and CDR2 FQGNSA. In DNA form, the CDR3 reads TGTGCCAGCAGCTTAGAGGGGGAGGGACTAGCGGGAAAGTACAATGAGCAGTTCTTC. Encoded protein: CASSLEGEGLAGKYNEQFF.

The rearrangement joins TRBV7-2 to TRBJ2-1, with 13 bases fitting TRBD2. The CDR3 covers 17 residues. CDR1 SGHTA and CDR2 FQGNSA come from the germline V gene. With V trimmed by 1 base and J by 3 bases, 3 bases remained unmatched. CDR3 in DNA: TGTGCCAGCAGCTTAGTTGGGACTAGCGGGAACTACAATGAGCAGTTCTTC. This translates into CASSLVGTSGNYNEQFF.

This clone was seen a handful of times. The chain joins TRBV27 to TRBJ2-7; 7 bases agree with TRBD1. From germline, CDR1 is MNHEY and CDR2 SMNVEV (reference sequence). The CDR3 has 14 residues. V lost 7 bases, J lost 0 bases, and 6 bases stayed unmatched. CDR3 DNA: TGTGCCAGCAAGGGGGCTAGGAGCTCCTACGAGCAGTACTTC. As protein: CASKGARSSYEQYF.

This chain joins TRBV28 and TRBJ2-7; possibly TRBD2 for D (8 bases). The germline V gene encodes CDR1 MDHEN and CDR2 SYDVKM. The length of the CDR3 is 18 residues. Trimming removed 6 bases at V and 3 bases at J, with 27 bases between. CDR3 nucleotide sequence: TGTGCCAGCAGCGCGACAGGGTATTCAGGCGGGGGGCTCTACGAGCAGTACTTC. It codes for CASSATGYSGGGLYEQYF. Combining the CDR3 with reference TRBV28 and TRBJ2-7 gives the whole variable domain DVKVTQSSRYLVKRTGEKVFLECVQDMDHENMFWYRQDPGLGLRLIYFSYDVKMKEKGDIPEGYSVSREKKERFSLILESASTNQTSMYLCASSATGYSGGGLYEQYFGPGTRLTVT.

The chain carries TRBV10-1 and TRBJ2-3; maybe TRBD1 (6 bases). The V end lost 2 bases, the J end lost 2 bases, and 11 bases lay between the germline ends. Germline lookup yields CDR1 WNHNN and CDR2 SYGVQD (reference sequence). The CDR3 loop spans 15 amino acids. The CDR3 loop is CASSETWTVTDTQYF. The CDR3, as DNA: TGCGCCAGCAGTGAGACCTGGACAGTCACAGATACGCAGTATTTT.

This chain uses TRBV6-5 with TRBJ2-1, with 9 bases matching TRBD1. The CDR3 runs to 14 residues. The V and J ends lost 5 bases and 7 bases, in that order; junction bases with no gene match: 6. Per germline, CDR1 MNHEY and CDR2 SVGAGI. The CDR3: CASSRQGGGNEQFF. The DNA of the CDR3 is TGTGCCAGCAGTAGACAGGGGGGCGGGAATGAGCAGTTCTTC.

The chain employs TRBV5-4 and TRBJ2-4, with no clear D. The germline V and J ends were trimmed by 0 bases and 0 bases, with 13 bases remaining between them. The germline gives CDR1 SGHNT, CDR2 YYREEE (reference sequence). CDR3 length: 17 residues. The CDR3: CASSLGPELLAKNIQYF. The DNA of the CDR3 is TGTGCCAGCAGCTTGGGGCCCGAACTACTAGCCAAAAACATTCAGTACTTC.

CDR3 protein: CASRGLGGAVQYF. The CDR3 DNA reads as TGTGCCAGTAGGGGTTTGGGGGGGGCTGTGCAGTATTTT. V and J are TRBV19 and TRBJ2-3, with a weak D call TRBD2 (7 bases). The CDR3 is 13 amino acids. CDR1 is LNHDA and CDR2 is SQIVND in the germline V gene (reference sequence). V was clipped by 6 bases and J by 11 bases, with 18 bases between them.

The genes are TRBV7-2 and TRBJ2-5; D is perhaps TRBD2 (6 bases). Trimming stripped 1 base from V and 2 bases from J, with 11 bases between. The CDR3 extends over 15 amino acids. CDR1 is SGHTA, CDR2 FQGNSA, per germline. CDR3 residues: CASSLVAEPQETQYF. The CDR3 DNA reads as TGTGCCAGCAGCTTAGTAGCGGAGCCACAAGAGACCCAGTACTTC.

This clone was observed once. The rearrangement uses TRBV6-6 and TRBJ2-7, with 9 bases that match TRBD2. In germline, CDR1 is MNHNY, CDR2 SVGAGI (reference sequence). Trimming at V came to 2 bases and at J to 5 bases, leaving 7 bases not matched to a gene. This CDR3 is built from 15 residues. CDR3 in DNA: TGTGCCAGCAGTTACGGCGGGGGGGCCCTGGACGAGCAGTACTTC. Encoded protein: CASSYGGGALDEQYF.